This T cell receptor (beta chain) was found in a study of CD8+ T cells in alopecia areata. The study's findings and limits: Clonality was higher in lesional than normal scalp, especially in alopecia totalis/universalis. Between patients, shared TCR sequences were less clear than in mice. This was possibly due in part to HLA diversity in the patient population.

Regarding treatment: oral pan-JAK inhibitor, 5-10 mg twice daily. As concerns this clone: Its matching antigen is unknown.

After isolation, RNA underwent reverse transcription to generate cDNA as the sequencing template. Method: immunoSEQ multiplex PCR; TCRdb's copy keeps in-frame clones and lacks some. The data show approximately 280,000 clones, roughly 64% seen once. The CDR3 totals 14 residues. The germline V gene encodes CDR1 SGHDN and CDR2 FVKESK. V was clipped by 2 bases and J by 5 bases; unmatched bases: 5. The receptor was isolated from a human donor with alopecia areata. The rearrangement uses TRBV14 and TRBJ2-5; 7 bases fit TRBD1. The input for sequencing was CD4+ T cells sorted from blood, taken at week 24, from a patient treated with tofacitinib. This chain's CDR3 is CASSQRGRWETQYF. The CDR3 bases are TGTGCCAGCAGCCAAAGGGGGCGCTGGGAGACCCAGTACTTC.